This T cell receptor (beta chain) is from a study of blood T cell repertoires in COVID-19 (dated by TCRdb to the early 2020s). For the wider study: Collaborator samples came from the United States, Italy and Spain and covered acute and convalescent phases of COVID-19. Nearly every sample came with metadata listing a de-identified subject ID, COVID-19 status, age in years and sex. The dataset comprised deeply sampled blood TCRbeta repertoires from subjects exposed to, actively infected with, or recovered from COVID-19. Where available, HLA class I and class II types were taken from metadata supplied by the sample provider and were not determined by assay-based typing. The material from the prospective study consisted of cDNA or gDNA derived from T cells, B-cell-depleted T cells, or PBMCs. The repertoires were made available in a free public database intended to serve as a resource for research on the immune response to SARS-CoV-2. Samples came from the ongoing ImmuneRACE study (first 160 participants) plus 1,254 subjects from 6 global collaborators.

From the germline V gene (reference sequence), CDR1 is LNHDA and CDR2 is SQIVND. From the cysteine up to the phenylalanine, the CDR3 has a length of 20 residues. Just CDR3 DNA is preserved here, 60 bases in frame from base 1. Unmatched junction bases come to 16, with V trimmed by 6 bases and J by 0 bases. Results the study describes overall, beyond this receptor: The amount of clinical and demographic metadata varied by source and participant and was provided uncurated.

TCRbeta CDR3 regions were amplified from genomic DNA by means of the immunoSEQ Assay, a bias-controlled multiplex PCR. For the original study's pipeline: Within the assay, amplification of reference gene primers was used to estimate how many nucleated cells each sample contained. To quantify the absolute abundance of each unique TCRbeta CDR3 rearrangement, sequence reads were collapsed and filtered. For each sample, productive Simpson clonality was calculated by taking the square root of Simpson's diversity index across productive rearrangements. Imported from immuneACCESS, the table was reduced by TCRdb to in-frame sequences with V and J called. These copies leave out some clones; in studies compared against another copy, an unresolved V gene accounts for under half, and the cause of the remainder is not known. V and J calls and clone size come straight from that table; D and trimming were deduced from the DNA. The sample table holds roughly 160,000 clones, of which around 85% were seen once. Roughly 8.1% of the sample rests with the top ten.

One collaborating source in Seattle enrolled patients during active infection and followed them longitudinally through the course of disease. The collaborating institutions used their own protocols to collect whole blood in K2EDTA tubes. Collaborator samples were shipped for TCRbeta analysis as frozen whole blood, isolated PBMCs, or DNA extracted from either sample type. On this clone: The antigen it binds to is not known. No much larger clone is present one base from it, and per-base qualities are unavailable.

This receptor was identified in an elderly woman with COVID-19, enrolled during active disease. The rearrangement joined TRBV19 to TRBJ2-1; 11 central nucleotides agree with TRBD2. The sample was peripheral blood. This receptor has the CDR3 CASSKRRGTSGVSSYNEQFF. In nucleotide form, the sequence is TGTGCCAGTAGCAAGAGAAGAGGGACTAGCGGAGTGAGCTCCTACAATGAGCAGTTCTTC.